The 3 T cell receptor beta chains below come from one sample, sequenced in a study of shared clonotypes between healthy human individuals. TCRdb's table, derived via immunoSEQ multiplex PCR, lists solely in-frame clones and lacks some. Here the sample spans roughly 2.4 million clones, approximately 95% being singletons. Sequencing was done on a sample of naive CD4+ T cells sorted from blood. Noted subset: CD45RA+ positively selected. All receptors derive from a man younger than 30 in good health.

The chain links TRBV28 to TRBJ1-4; a weak D match, TRBD1 (5 bases). This CDR3 has 17 amino acids. The germline gives CDR1 MDHEN, CDR2 SYDVKM. V gave up 4 bases and J gave up 5 bases, with 20 bases separating them. CDR3 protein: CASSSSSKGRENEKLFF. DNA of the CDR3: TGTGCCAGCAGTTCATCTTCGAAGGGCAGGGAGAATGAAAAACTGTTTTTT.

V and J are TRBV7-8 and TRBJ1-2; D possibly corresponds to TRBD1 (5 bases). The length of the CDR3 is 15 residues. Germline V gives CDR1 SGHVS, CDR2 FQNEAQ. V was cut by 5 bases and J by 2 bases, with 15 bases left in between. In DNA form, the CDR3 reads TGTGCCAGCAGCCCCCGAGTGAAGGGGAACTATGGCTACACCTTC. It yields the protein CASSPRVKGNYGYTF.

On this clone itself: The same CDR3 also results from other DNA sequences found in this sample. The V and J genes are TRBV18 and TRBJ2-7; D is uncertain. V lost 4 bases and J 3 bases, leaving 10 bases between the germline ends. This CDR3 is built from 13 residues. Germline V CDR1 and CDR2: KGHSH, LQKENI. The CDR3 loop is CASSRGENYEQYF. The CDR3 DNA reads as TGTGCCAGCTCACGCGGTGAAAACTACGAGCAGTACTTC.